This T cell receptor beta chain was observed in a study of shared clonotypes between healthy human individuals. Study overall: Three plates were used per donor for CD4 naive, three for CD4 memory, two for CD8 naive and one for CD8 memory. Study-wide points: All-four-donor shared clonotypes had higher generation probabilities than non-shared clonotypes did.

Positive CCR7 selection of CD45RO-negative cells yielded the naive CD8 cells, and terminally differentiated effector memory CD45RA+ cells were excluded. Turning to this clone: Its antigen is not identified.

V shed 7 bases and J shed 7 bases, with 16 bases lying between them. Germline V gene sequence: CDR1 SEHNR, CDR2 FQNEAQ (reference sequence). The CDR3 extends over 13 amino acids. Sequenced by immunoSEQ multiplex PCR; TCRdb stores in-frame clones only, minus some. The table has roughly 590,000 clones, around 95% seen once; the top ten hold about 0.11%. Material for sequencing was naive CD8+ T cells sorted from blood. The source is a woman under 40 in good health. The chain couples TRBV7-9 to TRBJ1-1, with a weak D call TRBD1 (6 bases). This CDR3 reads CASTDRSPIEAFF. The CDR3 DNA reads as TGTGCCAGCACCGACAGGAGCCCGATTGAAGCTTTCTTT.